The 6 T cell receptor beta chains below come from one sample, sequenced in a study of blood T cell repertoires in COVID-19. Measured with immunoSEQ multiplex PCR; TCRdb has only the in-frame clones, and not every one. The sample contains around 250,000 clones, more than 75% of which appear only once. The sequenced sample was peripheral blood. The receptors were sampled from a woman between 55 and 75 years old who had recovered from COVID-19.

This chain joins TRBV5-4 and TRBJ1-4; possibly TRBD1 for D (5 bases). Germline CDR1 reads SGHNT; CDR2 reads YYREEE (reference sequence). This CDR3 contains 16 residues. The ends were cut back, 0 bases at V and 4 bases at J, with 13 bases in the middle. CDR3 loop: CASSLAATDRNEKLFF. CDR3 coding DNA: TGTGCCAGCAGCTTGGCCGCGACAGACCGTAATGAAAAACTGTTTTTT.

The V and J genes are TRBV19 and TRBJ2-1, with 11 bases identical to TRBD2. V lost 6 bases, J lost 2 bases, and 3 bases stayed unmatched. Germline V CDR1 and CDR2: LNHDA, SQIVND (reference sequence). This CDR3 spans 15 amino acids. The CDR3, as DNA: TGTGCCAGTAGCATTAGCGGGGGGGCCTACAATGAGCAGTTCTTC. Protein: CASSISGGAYNEQFF.

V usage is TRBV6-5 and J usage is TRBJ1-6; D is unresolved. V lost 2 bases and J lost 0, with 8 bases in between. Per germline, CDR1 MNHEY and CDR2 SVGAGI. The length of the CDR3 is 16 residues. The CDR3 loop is CASSYGRSSYNSPLHF. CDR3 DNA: TGTGCCAGCAGTTACGGGCGTAGCTCCTATAATTCACCCCTCCACTTT.

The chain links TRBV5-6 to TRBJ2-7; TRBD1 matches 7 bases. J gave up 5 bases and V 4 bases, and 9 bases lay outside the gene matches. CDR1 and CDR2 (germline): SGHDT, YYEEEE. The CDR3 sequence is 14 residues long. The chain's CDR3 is CASSPPTGNHEQYF. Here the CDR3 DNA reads TGTGCCAGCAGCCCCCCGACAGGGAACCACGAGCAGTACTTC.

DNA of the CDR3: TGTGCCAGCAGTGAATATGGGGGGTACCAAGAGACCCAGTACTTC. It specifies CASSEYGGYQETQYF. The gene calls are TRBV25-1 and TRBJ2-5; D perhaps matches TRBD2 (6 bases). The V and J ends lost 0 bases and 0 bases respectively, with 8 bases between them. This CDR3 spans 15 amino acids. Germline V gene sequence: CDR1 MGHDK, CDR2 SYGVNS. The complete variable domain, with remaining parts taken from reference TRBV25-1 and TRBJ2-5, reads EADIYQTPRYLVIGTGKKITLECSQTMGHDKMYWYQQDPGMELHLIHYSYGVNSTEKGDLSSESTVSRIRTEHFPLTLESARPSHTSQYLCASSEYGGYQETQYFGPGTRLLVL.

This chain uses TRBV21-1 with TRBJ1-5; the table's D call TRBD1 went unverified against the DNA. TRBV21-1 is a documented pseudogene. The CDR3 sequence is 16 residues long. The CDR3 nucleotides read TGTGCCAGCAGCAAGACCAAGGACAGGTCAGTTCAGCCCCAGCATTTT. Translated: CASSKTKDRSVQPQHF.